These T cell receptor beta chains were read from a single sample in a study of early T cells in non-severe SARS-CoV-2 infection. TCRdb ran MiXCR on the 5' RACE reads and lists one entry per CDR3 protein. Of around 40,000 distinct CDR3 sequences listed, roughly 11% are singletons. The sequencing sample was made of whole blood. The receptors derive from an adult who was a healthcare worker with PCR-confirmed SARS-CoV-2 infection or an uninfected control (not recorded which). The CDR3 runs from the conserved cysteine through the conserved F or W.

CDR3	V	J
CASSPLRSGANVLTF	TRBV7-3	TRBJ2-6
CASSVQGRNEKLFF	TRBV5-5	TRBJ1-4
CAWRRMGLSYNSPLHF	TRBV30	TRBJ1-6
CASSRTGHEQFF	TRBV11-3	TRBJ2-1
CSLIGGQETQYF	TRBV20-1	TRBJ2-5
CASRSTGAGGNQPQHF	TRBV12-3/TRBV12-4	TRBJ1-5
CASSLQGDGYTF	TRBV5-1	TRBJ1-2
CASRSRGFGTGELFF	TRBV6-5	TRBJ2-2
CASSWDRGRGTEAFF	TRBV2	TRBJ1-1
CASSPGGSNQPQHF	TRBV18	TRBJ1-5
CASKEGAAASTGELFF	TRBV19	TRBJ2-2
CASSLERSDTQYF	TRBV5-6	TRBJ2-3
CASSTASGYTDTQYF	TRBV7-2	TRBJ2-3
CASRRLNTEAFF	TRBV6-5	TRBJ1-1
CASRSTAHQPQHF	TRBV6-2/TRBV6-3	TRBJ1-5
CASSSTGTYEQYF	TRBV7-6	TRBJ2-7
CASSQWGRDEQFF	TRBV5-1	TRBJ2-1
CSGRTGLANEQFF	TRBV29-1	TRBJ2-1
CASSPTGHTEAFF	TRBV5-4	TRBJ1-1
CASSFDPRRDEQFF	TRBV12-3/TRBV12-4	TRBJ2-1
CASSRGLAVNEQFF	TRBV6-5	TRBJ2-1
CASSSDAGGPVEQFF	TRBV11-2	TRBJ2-1
CSARDAQGAYEQYF	TRBV20-1	TRBJ2-7
CSGRDRGNYGYTF	TRBV29-1	TRBJ1-2
CASSFLASEQETQYF	TRBV7-9	TRBJ2-5
CASSGGTSQETQYF	TRBV2	TRBJ2-5
CSAIRQGTYTDTQYF	TRBV20-1	TRBJ2-3
CASSRGGSGEQYF	TRBV3-1	TRBJ2-7
CASSPSNYGYTF	TRBV9	TRBJ1-2
CASSVGVSSYEQYF	TRBV9	TRBJ2-7
CAISRGGPETQYF	TRBV10-3	TRBJ2-5
CASSGQGQEKLFF	TRBV6-1	TRBJ1-4
CASSAIPGLAGVIEQFF	TRBV11-1	TRBJ2-1
CSARDPSGPDPSTDTQYF	TRBV20-1	TRBJ2-3
CASSLQSDEQYF	TRBV5-1	TRBJ2-7
CASSLGATGVVGYTF	TRBV5-4	TRBJ1-2
CASSSGQGAAEAFF	TRBV7-6	TRBJ1-1
CASSQRGNTEAFF	TRBV7-9	TRBJ1-1
CSVVITGTEAFF	TRBV29-1	TRBJ1-1
CASAPGRAQGYTIYF	TRBV5-5	TRBJ1-3
CASSTRRTPSNQPQHF	TRBV7-8	TRBJ1-5
CASSQVTSTDTQYF	TRBV3-1	TRBJ2-3
CASSPGQGIQVYGYTF	TRBV18	TRBJ1-2
CASSLQGAETQYF	TRBV7-2	TRBJ2-5
CAGKNTEAFF	TRBV30	TRBJ1-1
CASSGLQPGELFF	TRBV27	TRBJ2-2
CASSQGSAATNEKLFF	TRBV4-3	TRBJ1-4
CASSPGLAGGYNEQFF	TRBV18	TRBJ2-1
CASSFGGQETQYF	TRBV7-6	TRBJ2-5
CASSQGRRTDTQYF	TRBV3-1	TRBJ2-3